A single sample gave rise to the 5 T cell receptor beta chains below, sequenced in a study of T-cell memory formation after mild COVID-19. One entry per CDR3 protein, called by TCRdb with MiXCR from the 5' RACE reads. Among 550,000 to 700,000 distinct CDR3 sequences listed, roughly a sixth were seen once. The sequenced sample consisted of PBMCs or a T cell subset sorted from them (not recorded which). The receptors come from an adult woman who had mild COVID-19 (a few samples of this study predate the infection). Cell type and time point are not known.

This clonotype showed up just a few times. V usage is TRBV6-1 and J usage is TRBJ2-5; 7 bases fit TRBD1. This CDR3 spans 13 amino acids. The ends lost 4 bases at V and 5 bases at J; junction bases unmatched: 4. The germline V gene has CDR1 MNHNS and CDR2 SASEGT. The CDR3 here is CASSVTGVETQYF. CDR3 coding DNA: TGTGCCAGCAGTGTAACAGGGGTGGAGACCCAGTACTTC.

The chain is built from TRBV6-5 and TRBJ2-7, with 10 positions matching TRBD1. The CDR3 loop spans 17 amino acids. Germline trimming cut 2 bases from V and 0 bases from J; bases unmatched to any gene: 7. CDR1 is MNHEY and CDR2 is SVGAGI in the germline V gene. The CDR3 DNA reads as TGTGCCAGCAGTTACCACAGGGGGACAGGGGTCTCCTACGAGCAGTACTTC. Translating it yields CASSYHRGTGVSYEQYF.

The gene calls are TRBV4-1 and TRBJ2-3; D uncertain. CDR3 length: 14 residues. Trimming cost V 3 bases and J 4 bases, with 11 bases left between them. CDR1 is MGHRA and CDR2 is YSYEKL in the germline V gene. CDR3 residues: CASSHEGPPDTQYF. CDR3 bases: TGCGCCAGCAGCCATGAAGGACCCCCAGATACGCAGTATTTT.

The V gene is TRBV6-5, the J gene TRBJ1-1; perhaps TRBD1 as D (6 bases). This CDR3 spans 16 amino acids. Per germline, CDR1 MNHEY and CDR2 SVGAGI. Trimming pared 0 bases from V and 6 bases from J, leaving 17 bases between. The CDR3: CASSYSRSPGDAEAFF. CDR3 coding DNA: TGTGCCAGCAGTTACTCAAGGTCCCCAGGGGACGCTGAAGCTTTCTTT.

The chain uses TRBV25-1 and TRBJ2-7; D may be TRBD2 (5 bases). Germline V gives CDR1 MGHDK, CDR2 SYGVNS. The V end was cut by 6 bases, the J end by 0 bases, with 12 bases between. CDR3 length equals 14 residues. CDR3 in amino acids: CASSPTGNSYEQYF. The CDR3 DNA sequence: TGTGCCAGCAGCCCGACGGGGAACTCCTACGAGCAGTACTTC.